The 15 T cell receptor beta chains below come from one sample, sequenced in a study of T-cell reconstitution after alpha-beta-depleted transplantation in children. The TCRbeta library incorporated unique molecular identifiers. TCRdb independently ran MiXCR on the PCR reads; one entry per CDR3 protein. The sample has 500,000 to 600,000 distinct CDR3 sequences, 20% to 30% seen once. Sequenced here: PBMCs, sampled before TCRalphabeta/CD19-depleted stem cell transplant. The source is a boy under two years old with Wiskott-Aldrich syndrome, due to receive a stem cell transplant.

This clonotype was detected only a few times. The chain employs TRBV9 and TRBJ1-1, with D tentatively TRBD1 (5 bases). Germline-derived CDR1 and CDR2 are SGDLS and YYNGEE. CDR3 size: 16 residues. V dropped 0 bases and J dropped 2 bases, with 14 bases sitting between them. The CDR3 coding sequence is TGTGCCAGCAGCGTAGCTGGTCAGACAGTCAACACTGAAGCTTTCTTT. Translated, it gives CASSVAGQTVNTEAFF.

The genes are TRBV19 and TRBJ2-7; no clear D. This CDR3 has 12 amino acids. V was pared by 4 bases and J by 2 bases, with 6 bases between. Germline V lookup: CDR1 LNHDA, CDR2 SQIVND (reference sequence). CDR3 DNA: TGTGCCAGTAGTAGCGTTACCTACGAGCAGTACTTC. As protein: CASSSVTYEQYF. The variable domain in full, completed from reference TRBV19 and TRBJ2-7, reads DGGITQSPKYLFRKEGQNVTLSCEQNLNHDAMYWYRQDPGQGLRLIYYSQIVNDFQKGDIAEGYSVSREKKESFPLTVTSAQKNPTAFYLCASSSVTYEQYFGPGTRLTVT.

This clonotype has more than one count but fewer than ten. The V and J genes are TRBV29-1 and TRBJ1-2, with D maybe TRBD1 (5 bases). Looked up from germline, CDR1 is SQVTM and CDR2 is ANQGSEA. This CDR3 comprises 12 residues. V gave up 5 bases and J gave up 1 base, with 8 bases separating them. CDR3 amino acids: CSVWGINYGYTF. DNA for the CDR3: TGCAGCGTTTGGGGGATTAACTATGGCTACACCTTC. Together with reference TRBV29-1 and TRBJ1-2, the CDR3 gives the full variable domain: SAVISQKPSRDICQRGTSLTIQCQVDSQVTMMFWYRQQPGQSLTLIATANQGSEATYESGFVIDKFPISRPNLTFSTLTVSNMSPEDSSIYLCSVWGINYGYTFGSGTRLTVV.

This chain joins TRBV12-3 or TRBV12-4 and TRBJ1-3; D remains unclear. Deletions cut 8 bases from V and 0 bases from J, with 14 bases between. This CDR3 is built from 15 residues. The CDR3 region is CASSMTASSGNTIYF. The CDR3, as DNA: TGTGCCAGCTCAATGACTGCCAGCTCTGGAAACACCATATATTTT.

The V and J genes are TRBV10-3 and TRBJ1-2; 7 bases are shared with TRBD1. V shed 0 bases, J shed 4 bases, and the junction held 8 bases outside the gene matches. The CDR3 length is 16 residues. Germline CDR1 ENHRY, CDR2 SYGVKD. CDR3 sequence (DNA): TGTGCCATCAGTGAGTCCCTGGGACAGTCCAGCTATGGCTACACCTTC. As protein: CAISESLGQSSYGYTF.

In its sample, this clonotype was seen a few times. This chain uses TRBV7-3 with TRBJ2-2; D is uncertain. Germline CDR1 and CDR2: SGHTA and FQGTGA. Trimming took 5 bases from V and 0 from J, leaving 10 bases between them. CDR3 length: 15 residues. CDR3 sequence reads: CASSPNWANTGELFF. The CDR3 coding sequence is TGTGCCAGCAGCCCGAACTGGGCGAACACCGGGGAGCTGTTTTTT.

This clonotype has a single count. V usage is TRBV27 and J usage is TRBJ2-1, with D possibly being TRBD1 or TRBD2 (7 bases each). This CDR3 spans 16 amino acids. The V gene lost 5 bases and the J gene lost 10 bases, with 24 bases spanning the gap. CDR1 and CDR2 from the germline V gene are MNHEY and SMNVEV (reference sequence). Here the CDR3 DNA reads TGTGCCAGCAGTCCGGCGGGGGTTAGGGGGCGGAAAGAGCAGTTCTTC. It yields the protein CASSPAGVRGRKEQFF.

The chain uses TRBV28 and TRBJ2-7; 12 nucleotides align to TRBD2. With 6 bases clipped from V and 6 bases from J, the junction kept 6 bases outside the gene matches. The CDR3 totals 14 residues. Germline lookup yields CDR1 MDHEN and CDR2 SYDVKM. CDR3 amino acids: CASRRLAGVSEQYF. CDR3 coding DNA: TGTGCCAGCAGGCGACTAGCGGGAGTATCCGAGCAGTACTTC.

This rearrangement joins TRBV27 to TRBJ1-5, with 7 bases lining up with TRBD1. With 5 bases clipped from V and 7 bases from J, the junction kept 5 bases outside the gene matches. The CDR3 extends over 13 amino acids. Germline V gene data show CDR1 as MNHEY and CDR2 as SMNVEV (reference sequence). The CDR3: CASSIQGNQPQHF. CDR3 DNA sequence: TGTGCCAGCAGTATACAGGGGAACCAGCCCCAGCATTTT.

As regards this clonotype: This may arise from a read error, as a much more abundant clone is one base away. The conserved phenylalanine or tryptophan normally closing the CDR3 is absent here, so this likely arose from a read error. The chain uses TRBV5-4 and TRBJ2-1, with TRBD2 matching over 7 bases. Germline V lookup: CDR1 SGHNT, CDR2 YYREEE (reference sequence). V gave up 3 bases and J gave up 4 bases; unmatched junction bases: 7. The CDR3 runs 15 residues. The CDR3 here is CASSSRLAGYNEQFS. In DNA form, the CDR3 reads TGTGCCAGCAGCTCCCGACTAGCAGGATACAATGAGCAGTTCTCC.

This sequence joins TRBV12-3 or TRBV12-4 and TRBJ2-1; D not resolved. V was clipped by 1 base and J by 9 bases, with 13 bases between them. The CDR3 covers 14 residues. The CDR3 DNA reads TGTGCCAGCAGTTTAGATCGGCTAGAAGGTGAGCAGTTCTTC. This codes for CASSLDRLEGEQFF.

J is TRBJ2-1 and V is TRBV24-1; D not resolved. Trimming took 2 bases from V and 9 from J, leaving 13 bases between them. Germline CDR1 reads KGHDR; CDR2 reads SFDVKD. The CDR3 consists of 14 residues. Here the CDR3 DNA reads TGTGCCACCAGTGATTCCTTTCCCCCGGGTGAGCAGTTCTTC. This sequence encodes CATSDSFPPGEQFF.

This chain uses TRBV20-1 with TRBJ2-2; D call uncertain. Germline V CDR1 and CDR2: DFQATT, SNEGSKA (reference sequence). This CDR3 region has 11 residues. The ends were cut back, 0 bases at V and 6 bases at J, with 2 bases in the middle. The CDR3 loop reads CSARDAGELFF. CDR3 bases: TGCAGTGCTAGAGATGCCGGGGAGCTGTTTTTT.

This clonotype was observed a few times. V is TRBV20-1 and J is TRBJ2-7; D is unresolved. The CDR3 is 13 amino acids. Germline CDR1 and CDR2: DFQATT and SNEGSKA (reference sequence). V lost 2 bases and J lost 0, with 8 bases in between. CDR3 residues: CSARPIGSYEQYF. The CDR3 nucleotides read TGCAGTGCTAGACCCATAGGCTCCTACGAGCAGTACTTC.

The chain uses TRBV12-3 or TRBV12-4 and TRBJ2-2; 7 bases agree with TRBD1. J gave up 5 bases and V 7 bases, and 7 bases lay outside the gene matches. The CDR3 runs 14 residues. In DNA form, the CDR3 reads TGTGCCAGCACCAGGGGGAGAGGTACCGGGGAGCTGTTTTTT. Translation gives CASTRGRGTGELFF.